This TCR beta chain was recovered during a study of blood T cell repertoires in COVID-19. Assay: immunoSEQ multiplex PCR; the TCRdb copy retains only in-frame clones and omits some. The sample records 47,000 or so clones, 80% to 85% being singletons. The Seattle patients, enrolled during active infection, were followed longitudinally. The CDR3 contains 14 residues. V gave up 0 bases and J gave up 2 bases, with 9 bases separating them. In germline, CDR1 is SGDLS, CDR2 YYNGEE. This TCR was recovered from an elderly woman with COVID-19, enrolled during active disease. The sample comprised peripheral blood. The gene calls are TRBV9 and TRBJ2-7; no clear D gene. The CDR3 region is CASSVGPETYEQYF. The DNA of the CDR3 is TGTGCCAGCAGCGTAGGCCCGGAGACCTACGAGCAGTACTTC.